These 14 T cell receptor beta chains share one sample of origin, sequenced in a study of cytomegalovirus exposure and HLA in healthy donors. The PCR ran on 60 Vbeta and 13 Jbeta primers. The assay was immunoSEQ multiplex PCR, and TCRdb's table has in-frame clones only and misses some. Counted here are roughly 120,000 clones, around 69% occurring once; the ten biggest clones make up roughly 15%. Material: PBMCs. These TCRs come from a man between 45 and 60 years old in good health and CMV-seropositive.

This rearrangement joins TRBV28 to TRBJ2-3, with TRBD1 identical over 10 bases. Germline loops: CDR1 MDHEN, CDR2 SYDVKM. V lost 5 bases to trimming and J lost 6 bases; unmatched junction nucleotides: 8. The CDR3 has 15 residues. CDR3 in DNA: TGTGCCAGCAGTCGAGGACAGGGGGGGATTGATACGCAGTATTTT. This translates into CASSRGQGGIDTQYF.

The chain recombines TRBV25-1 with TRBJ2-2; D may be TRBD1 (7 bases). The CDR3 has 16 amino acids. Germline V gives CDR1 MGHDK, CDR2 SYGVNS. V lost 4 bases, J lost 6 bases, and 18 bases lay in between. CDR3 coding DNA: TGTGCCAGCAGTGGGCTAGACAGGGAGGTACCCGGGGAGCTGTTTTTT. It is translated as CASSGLDREVPGELFF.

This clone was recorded only once. The V and J genes are TRBV5-1 and TRBJ2-7; 7 positions agree with TRBD1. Germline V CDR1 and CDR2: SGHRS, YFSETQ. The CDR3 extends over 14 amino acids. The J segment lost 5 bases and the V segment lost 4 bases, leaving 9 bases of the junction unmatched. The CDR3 here is CASSVTGSGDEQYF. The CDR3 DNA follows: TGCGCCAGCAGCGTGACAGGGTCTGGTGACGAGCAGTACTTC.

This clone has just a few counts. This chain uses TRBV27 with TRBJ1-4; TRBD1 aligns across 9 bases. Germline CDR1 and CDR2: MNHEY and SMNVEV (reference sequence). There are 14 residues in the CDR3. The V segment lost 6 bases and the J segment 8 bases; nucleotides outside the gene matches: 7. CDR3 coding DNA: TGTGCCAGCAGAAAGACAGGGGGTACAGAAAAACTGTTTTTT. It translates to CASRKTGGTEKLFF.

This clone was observed a few times. V gene TRBV25-1 combines with J gene TRBJ1-1, with D unresolved. The CDR3 contains 14 residues. Trimming left V 4 bases short and J 0 bases short, with 9 bases between. Germline V gene lookup returns CDR1 MGHDK and CDR2 SYGVNS. CDR3 coding DNA: TGTGCCAGCAGTGGGACTCCTATGAACACTGAAGCTTTCTTT. This translates into CASSGTPMNTEAFF. Full variable domain (outside the CDR3, taken from reference TRBV25-1 and TRBJ1-1): EADIYQTPRYLVIGTGKKITLECSQTMGHDKMYWYQQDPGMELHLIHYSYGVNSTEKGDLSSESTVSRIRTEHFPLTLESARPSHTSQYLCASSGTPMNTEAFFGQGTRLTVV.

The DNA for the CDR3 is TGTGCCAGCAGAGCCACGATACTAGCGAATACGCAGTATTTT. Translated, it gives CASRATILANTQYF. The chain has TRBV28 and TRBJ2-3; 7 bases agree with TRBD2. With V trimmed by 6 bases and J by 7 bases, 10 bases remained unmatched. The CDR3 length is 14 residues. From germline, CDR1 is MDHEN and CDR2 SYDVKM.

This clone has just one count. The V and J genes are TRBV18 and TRBJ1-3; D not resolved. Trimming cost V 1 base and J 0 bases, with 16 bases left between them. The CDR3 spans 18 residues. The germline V gene encodes CDR1 KGHSH and CDR2 LQKENI. The CDR3 spells CASSPRGSGLSSGNTIYF. DNA of the CDR3: TGTGCCAGCTCACCACGAGGATCCGGACTTAGCTCTGGAAACACCATATATTTT.

The rearrangement uses TRBV19 and TRBJ2-1; no reliable D call. The V end was cut by 1 base, the J end by 1 base, with 8 bases between. The germline V gene encodes CDR1 LNHDA and CDR2 SQIVND (reference sequence). The CDR3 is 15 amino acids. CDR3 sequence (DNA): TGTGCCAGTAGTATAGTAGCTGGATCCTACAATGAGCAGTTCTTC. It specifies CASSIVAGSYNEQFF.

Note on this clone: A read error may account for a junction end that differs from germline. V is TRBV10-1 and J is TRBJ1-5, with TRBD1 matching over 8 bases. This CDR3 spans 14 amino acids. Germline V gene lookup returns CDR1 WNHNN and CDR2 SYGVQD (reference sequence). The CDR3, as DNA: TGCGCCAGCAGTGGGGGGACAGGTACTCAGCCCCGGCATTTT. It encodes CASSGGTGTQPRHF.

J is TRBJ1-4 and V is TRBV27, with D maybe TRBD1 (5 bases). Trimming removed 3 bases at V and 10 bases at J, with 24 bases between. Looked up from germline, CDR1 is MNHEY and CDR2 is SMNVEV (reference sequence). CDR3 length: 17 residues. CDR3 DNA sequence: TGTGCCAGCAGTTTGGACAACTCTTACGAAATGAAGGGAAAACTGTTTTTT. This sequence encodes CASSLDNSYEMKGKLFF.

The chain is built from TRBV28 and TRBJ2-1, with 15 nucleotides matching TRBD2. The CDR3 is 19 amino acids. Germline CDR1 reads MDHEN; CDR2 reads SYDVKM. V gave up 5 bases and J gave up 4 bases; unmatched junction bases: 12. CDR3 residues: CASSPGLAGGGKFYNEQFF. Here the CDR3 DNA reads TGTGCCAGCAGTCCAGGACTAGCGGGAGGGGGGAAATTTTACAATGAGCAGTTCTTC.

The rearrangement uses TRBV11-3 and TRBJ2-7; 8 positions agree with TRBD2. The CDR3 sequence is 15 residues long. Germline CDR1 SGHNT, CDR2 YENEEA. V dropped 1 base and J dropped 3; count of bases not matched to a gene: 5. The CDR3 DNA sequence: TGTGCCAGCAGCTTAGCCGGGGGGGCCTACTACGAGCAGTACTTC. Its translation is CASSLAGGAYYEQYF.

In this sample, this clone is medium-sized. Distinct nucleotide sequences in the sample also encode this CDR3. The rearrangement links TRBV25-1 to TRBJ2-2; TRBD2 matches 7 bases. Germline V gene sequence: CDR1 MGHDK, CDR2 SYGVNS. After removal of 2 bases from V and 3 bases from J, the junction contained 0 bases not matched to a gene. The CDR3 length is 14 residues. The CDR3 region has the DNA TGTGCCAGCAGTGAAGCGGGAGACACCGGGGAGCTGTTTTTT. Protein: CASSEAGDTGELFF.

The chain employs TRBV6-6 and TRBJ1-5; 9 bases align to TRBD1. V shed 0 bases, J shed 6 bases, and the junction held 6 bases outside the gene matches. The CDR3 runs to 16 residues. Looked up from germline, CDR1 is MNHNY and CDR2 is SVGAGI (reference sequence). CDR3: CASSYSRTGEGQPQHF. The CDR3 DNA is TGTGCCAGCAGTTACTCGAGGACAGGGGAAGGTCAGCCCCAGCATTTT.